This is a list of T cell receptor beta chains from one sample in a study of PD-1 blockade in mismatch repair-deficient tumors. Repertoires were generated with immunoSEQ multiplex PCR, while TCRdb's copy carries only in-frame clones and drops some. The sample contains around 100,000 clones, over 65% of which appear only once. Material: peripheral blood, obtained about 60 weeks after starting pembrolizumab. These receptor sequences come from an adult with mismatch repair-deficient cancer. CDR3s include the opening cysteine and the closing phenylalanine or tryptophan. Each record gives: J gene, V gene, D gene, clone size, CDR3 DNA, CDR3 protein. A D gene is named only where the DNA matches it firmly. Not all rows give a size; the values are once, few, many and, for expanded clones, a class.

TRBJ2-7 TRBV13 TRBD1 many TGTGCCAGCAGCATAAAAGAACAGGGGCCGGGCGAGCAGTACTTC CASSIKEQGPGEQYF
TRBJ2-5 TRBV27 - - TGTGCCAGCAGGAAGGGGGGCCAAGAGACCCAGTACTTC CASRKGGQETQYF
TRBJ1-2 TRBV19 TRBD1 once TGTGCCAGTAGTATATCACAGGGGGCTAGTGGCTACACCTTC CASSISQGASGYTF
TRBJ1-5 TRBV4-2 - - TGTGCCAGCAGCTTGGTTGATCAGCCCCAGCATTTT CASSLVDQPQHF
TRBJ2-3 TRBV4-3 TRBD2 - TGCGCCAGCAGCCAAGATCTCGGTAGCGGGAGCACAGATACGCAGTATTTT CASSQDLGSGSTDTQYF
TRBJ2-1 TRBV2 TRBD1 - TGTGCCAGCAGGGGTTTTGACAGGGTGCGAGGGGAGCAGTTCTTC CASRGFDRVRGEQFF
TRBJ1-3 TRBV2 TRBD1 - TGTGCCAGCGGGGGACAGTCATTCTCTGGAAACACCATATATTTT CASGGQSFSGNTIYF
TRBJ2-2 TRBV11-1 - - TGTGCCAGCAGCCCCGGGGACATTCGACGGGAGCTGTTTTTT CASSPGDIRRELFF
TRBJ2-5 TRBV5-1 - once TGCGCCAGCAGCTTGAGCACTCAAGAGACCCAGTACTTC CASSLSTQETQYF
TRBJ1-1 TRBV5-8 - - TGTGCCAGCAGCCCTGACATTTACACTGAAGCTTTCTTT CASSPDIYTEAFF
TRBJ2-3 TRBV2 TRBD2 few TGTGCCTTTTCAGGACTAGCGAAAGTGACAGATACGCAGTATTTT CAFSGLAKVTDTQYF
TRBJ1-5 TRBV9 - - TGTGCCAGCAGCGTGGGGATTGGGCAGCCCCAGCATTTT CASSVGIGQPQHF
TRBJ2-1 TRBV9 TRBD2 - TGTGCCAGCAGCGCCTCAGGACTAGCGGGATGGAATGAGCAGTTCTTC CASSASGLAGWNEQFF
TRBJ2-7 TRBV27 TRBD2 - TGTGCCAGCTCACCTAGCGGGAGAGGACTATACGAGCAGTACTTC CASSPSGRGLYEQYF
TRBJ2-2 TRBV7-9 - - TGTGCCAGCAGCCCAGCCCGGGGAACCGGGGAGCTGTTTTTT CASSPARGTGELFF
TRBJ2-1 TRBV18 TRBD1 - TGTGCCAGCTCACCACTCCGGGACAGGCAAGACAATGAGCAGTTCTTC CASSPLRDRQDNEQFF
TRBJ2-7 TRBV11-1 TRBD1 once TGTGCCAGCAGCTTAGCGATTGGGACAGACTCCGGAGAGCAGTACTTC CASSLAIGTDSGEQYF
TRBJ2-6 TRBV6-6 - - TGTGCCAGCAGCGGACGTTACTCTGGGGCCAACGTCCTGACTTTC CASSGRYSGANVLTF
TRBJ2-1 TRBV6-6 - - TGTGCCAGCAGCACCCGACTGCGGGGTTACAATGAGCAGTTCTTC CASSTRLRGYNEQFF
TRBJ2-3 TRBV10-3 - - TGTGCCATCACTGGGGGCACAGATACGCAGTATTTT CAITGGTDTQYF
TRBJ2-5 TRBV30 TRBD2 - TGTGCCTGGAGTGTGTCGACTAGCGGGACGGGAGGGACCCAGTACTTC CAWSVSTSGTGGTQYF
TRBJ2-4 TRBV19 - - TGTGCCAGTAGTATAGATAACATACCCGTAGCCAAAAACATTCAGTACTTC CASSIDNIPVAKNIQYF
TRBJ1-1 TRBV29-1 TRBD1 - TGCAGCGTTGATCTGGGCGGGACAGGGGACACTGAAGCTTTCTTT CSVDLGGTGDTEAFF
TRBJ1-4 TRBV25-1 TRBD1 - TGTGCCAGCGGAGAGAGGGGGCGCGGTGAAAAACTGTTTTTT CASGERGRGEKLFF
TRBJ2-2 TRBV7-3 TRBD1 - TGTGCCAGCAGCTCAAACCGGGACAGGGTGACAACCGGGGAGCTGTTTTTT CASSSNRDRVTTGELFF
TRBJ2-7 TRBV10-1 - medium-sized TGCGCCAGCAGTGATTCCCACTCCTACGAGCAGTACTTC CASSDSHSYEQYF
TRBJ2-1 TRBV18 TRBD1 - TGTGCCAGCTCACCAGCAGGGGGCTTCTACAATGAGCAGTTCTTC CASSPAGGFYNEQFF
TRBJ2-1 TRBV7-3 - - TGTGCCAGCAGCTTAATAAGCGGCTTCTACAATGAGCAGTTCTTC CASSLISGFYNEQFF
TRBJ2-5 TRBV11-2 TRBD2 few TGTGCCAGCAGCTTAGATCGGACGGGACTAGCCCTAGGGGAGACCCAGTACTTC CASSLDRTGLALGETQYF
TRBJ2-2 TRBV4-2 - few TGTGCCAGCAGCCAAGATAAAGGGGACACCGGGGAGCTGTTTTTT CASSQDKGDTGELFF
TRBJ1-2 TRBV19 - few TGTGCCAGCGAGGCATACAGGGATGGCTACACCTTC CASEAYRDGYTF
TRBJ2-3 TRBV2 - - TGTGCCAGCAGAACATACACAGATACGCAGTATTTT CASRTYTDTQYF
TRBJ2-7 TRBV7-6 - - TGTGCCAGCAGCTTATTGAGCAACTCCTACGAGCAGTACTTC CASSLLSNSYEQYF
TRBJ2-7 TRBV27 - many TGTGCCAGCAGCGGGACTTCGGGCTCCTACGAGCAGTACTTC CASSGTSGSYEQYF
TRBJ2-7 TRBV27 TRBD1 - TGTGCCAGCAGTTTATGGGGGCAGGGGGCCTTCGAGCAGTACTTC CASSLWGQGAFEQYF
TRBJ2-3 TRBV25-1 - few TGTGCCAGCAGTGAAGGGCCGCCTGCGCAGTATTTT CASSEGPPAQYF
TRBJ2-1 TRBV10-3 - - TGTGCCATCAGTGAACCCACTGGGGGTGAGCAGTTCTTC CAISEPTGGEQFF
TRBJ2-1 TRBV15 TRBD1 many TGTGCCACCAGCAGTCTCTGGACAGGGTCCTACAATGAGCAGTTCTTC CATSSLWTGSYNEQFF
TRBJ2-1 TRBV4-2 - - TGTGCCAGCAGCCAAGTCCCCTACAATGAGCAGTTCTTC CASSQVPYNEQFF
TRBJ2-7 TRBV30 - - TGTGCCTGGAACCGGGGCTTTTACGAGCAGTACTTC CAWNRGFYEQYF
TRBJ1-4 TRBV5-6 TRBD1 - TGTGCCAGCAGCTTGGGGACAGGGGGTGAAAAACTGTTTTTT CASSLGTGGEKLFF
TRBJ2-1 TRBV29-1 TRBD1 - TGCAGCGTTGAAACCCTAACAGGGGGCAATGAGCAGTTCTTC CSVETLTGGNEQFF